This T cell receptor beta chain was recovered during a study of technical replicates of blood from a handful of donors. Profiling relied on immunoSEQ multiplex PCR, and the TCRdb table lists in-frame clones only, not all of them. The repertoire holds roughly 87,000 clones, with 91% as singletons. CDR1 and CDR2 (germline): SGHNT, YYREEE (reference sequence). This CDR3 comprises 19 residues. The V segment lost 4 bases and the J segment 3 bases; nucleotides outside the gene matches: 17. The clonotype was recovered from a human donor in good health. Input material: T cells isolated from PBMCs. V gene TRBV5-4 combines with J gene TRBJ2-3, with 10 bases matching TRBD2. The CDR3 DNA reads as TGTGCCAGCAGCCATCCGGGACTAGCGACGTCGAGAAATACAGATACGCAGTATTTT. Its protein is CASSHPGLATSRNTDTQYF. The entire variable domain, with the rest obtained from reference TRBV5-4 and TRBJ2-3, is as follows: ETGVTQSPTHLIKTRGQQVTLRCSSQSGHNTVSWYQQALGQGPQFIFQYYREEENGRGNFPPRFSGLQFPNYSSELNVNALELDDSALYLCASSHPGLATSRNTDTQYFGPGTRLTVL.